This entry concerns a single T cell receptor beta chain. This specimen comes from a study of T cell changes during pregnancy in multiple sclerosis. The CDR3 is 12 amino acids. V lost 11 bases to trimming and J lost 0 bases, with 7 bases between them. Germline CDR1 is MDHEN and CDR2 is SYDVKM. TCRdb's table, derived via immunoSEQ multiplex PCR, lists solely in-frame clones and lacks some. The sample lists some 48,000 clones, about 93% occurring once. The chain uses TRBV28 and TRBJ2-2, with D possibly TRBD1 on 6 matching bases. This TCR was sampled from a female donor in good health, enrolled as a control in a pregnancy study. The sample here was CD4+ T cells from peripheral blood mononuclear cells, taken after pregnancy. The CDR3 DNA reads TGTGCCTACAGGGCGAACACCGGGGAGCTGTTTTTT. It is translated as CAYRANTGELFF.